The T cell receptor (beta chain) described here comes from a study of shared clonotypes between healthy human individuals. The ends lost 9 bases at V and 6 bases at J; junction bases unmatched: 6. CDR3 size: 13 residues. Germline V CDR1 and CDR2: LNHDA, SQIVND (reference sequence). Original methodology: Filtering differed for immunoSEQ, which gave only junction sequences without quality scores. The repertoire was sequenced with immunoSEQ multiplex PCR; TCRdb's copy has only in-frame clones and lacks some. That table gives V, J and clone size, and the DNA gave D and trimming. The sample has over a million clones, around 95% seen once.

The receptor was isolated from a man aged 25 to 40 in good health. The rearrangement uses TRBV19 and TRBJ1-5; 9 bases line up with TRBD1. The sample taken for sequencing was naive CD4+ T cells sorted from blood. Subset: CD45RA+ positively selected. The CDR3 nucleotides read TGTGCCAGCCGGGACAGGGAAGCTCAGCCCCAGCATTTT. Its translation is CASRDREAQPQHF. The full variable domain, its missing parts supplied by reference TRBV19 and TRBJ1-5, is DGGITQSPKYLFRKEGQNVTLSCEQNLNHDAMYWYRQDPGQGLRLIYYSQIVNDFQKGDIAEGYSVSREKKESFPLTVTSAQKNPTAFYLCASRDREAQPQHFGDGTRLSIL.